A single sample is the source of the 30 T cell receptor beta chains below, sequenced in a study of shared clonotypes between healthy human individuals. Profiled with immunoSEQ multiplex PCR; TCRdb holds only in-frame clones, not every one. Among about 2.1 million clones listed, 80% to 95% were seen once. Naive CD8 cells comprised CD45RO-negative, CCR7-positively selected cells, excluding terminally differentiated effector memory CD45RA+ cells. Material: naive CD8+ T cells from PBMCs. The receptors stem from a man younger than 35 in good health. Some clones in this sample may be carry-over from other donors' samples.

In the case of this clone: The same CDR3 also results from other DNA sequences found in this sample. The chain recombines TRBV5-1 with TRBJ1-1; D remains ambiguous. Germline-derived CDR1 and CDR2 are SGHRS and YFSETQ. V was trimmed by 0 bases and J by 1 base, leaving 7 bases between them. CDR3 length: 14 residues. The CDR3 loop reads CASSLVGGNTEAFF. DNA for the CDR3: TGCGCCAGCAGCTTGGTAGGCGGGAACACTGAAGCTTTCTTT.

The rearrangement links TRBV11-2 to TRBJ2-7; a weak D match, TRBD2 (5 bases). The CDR3 is made up of 15 amino acids. CDR1 SGHAT and CDR2 FQNNGV come from the germline V gene. With 0 bases removed from V and 0 bases from J, the gap between germline ends came to 9 bases. CDR3 amino acids: CASSLEAAGSYEQYF. In DNA, the CDR3 is TGTGCCAGCAGCTTAGAGGCTGCGGGCTCCTACGAGCAGTACTTC.

The rearrangement uses TRBV7-6 and TRBJ2-1, with 7 positions matching TRBD1. From germline, CDR1 is SGHVS and CDR2 FNYEAQ. Trimming took 1 base from V and 9 from J; bases not matched to a gene: 6. This CDR3 is 14 amino acids long. CDR3 nucleotides: TGTGCCAGCAGCTTAGGACAGGGCGCCGGTGAGCAGTTCTTC. It codes for CASSLGQGAGEQFF.

V gene TRBV5-1 combines with J gene TRBJ2-7; D uncertain. CDR1 SGHRS and CDR2 YFSETQ come from the germline V gene. CDR3 length: 13 residues. Between the trimmed V and J ends, which lost 2 bases and 0 bases, there was a span of 6 bases. In nucleotides, the CDR3 is TGCGCCAGCAGCTTAGACACCTCCTACGAGCAGTACTTC. As protein: CASSLDTSYEQYF. Full variable domain (rest looked up from reference TRBV5-1 and TRBJ2-7): KAGVTQTPRYLIKTRGQQVTLSCSPISGHRSVSWYQQTPGQGLQFLFEYFSETQRNKGNFPGRFSGRQFSNSRSEMNVSTLELGDSALYLCASSLDTSYEQYFGPGTRLTVT.

The CDR3 spells CASSMGDGYTF. The CDR3, as DNA: TGTGCCAGTAGTATGGGGGATGGCTACACCTTC. The gene calls are TRBV19 and TRBJ1-2; tentatively, D is TRBD1 (5 bases). The CDR3 runs to 11 residues. Germline V gene data show CDR1 as LNHDA and CDR2 as SQIVND (reference sequence). V lost 3 bases and J 6 bases, leaving 5 bases between the germline ends. The variable domain in full, completed from reference TRBV19 and TRBJ1-2, reads DGGITQSPKYLFRKEGQNVTLSCEQNLNHDAMYWYRQDPGQGLRLIYYSQIVNDFQKGDIAEGYSVSREKKESFPLTVTSAQKNPTAFYLCASSMGDGYTFGSGTRLTVV.

A word on this clone: The identical CDR3 is also encoded by other nucleotide sequences in the sample. This chain links TRBV10-3 with TRBJ2-7; no clear D. The germline V gene encodes CDR1 ENHRY and CDR2 SYGVKD. The CDR3 has 13 amino acids. V shed 0 bases and J shed 2 bases, with 5 bases lying between them. The CDR3 is CAISESRTYEQYF. Here the CDR3 DNA reads TGTGCCATCAGTGAGTCCCGGACCTACGAGCAGTACTTC.

The gene calls are TRBV6-6 and TRBJ2-5; TRBD1 aligns across 9 bases. Germline V lookup: CDR1 MNHNY, CDR2 SVGAGI (reference sequence). The J segment lost 4 bases and the V segment lost 6 bases, leaving 6 bases of the junction unmatched. CDR3 length: 14 residues. CDR3 region: CASRTGTGIETQYF. Written as DNA, the CDR3 is TGTGCCAGCAGGACCGGGACAGGGATAGAGACCCAGTACTTC.

CDR3 nucleotide sequence: TGTGCCAGTAGTATCGGTTACTCTGGGGCCAACGTCCTGACTTTC. Protein sequence: CASSIGYSGANVLTF. The chain combines TRBV19 with TRBJ2-6, with unresolved D. The CDR3 spans 15 residues. Germline V CDR1 and CDR2: LNHDA, SQIVND (reference sequence). V gave up 3 bases and J gave up 0 bases, with 6 bases separating them.

The J gene is TRBJ1-1, the V gene TRBV9; D is perhaps TRBD1 (6 bases). The CDR3 covers 14 residues. Trimming cost V 4 bases and J 1 base, with 11 bases left between them. Germline values: CDR1 SGDLS, CDR2 YYNGEE. This CDR3 reads CASSPLGGNTEAFF. As DNA, the CDR3 is TGTGCCAGCAGCCCCTTAGGGGGGAACACTGAAGCTTTCTTT. The full variable domain, in which reference TRBV9 and TRBJ1-1 provide the parts outside the CDR3, is DSGVTQTPKHLITATGQRVTLRCSPRSGDLSVYWYQQSLDQGLQFLIQYYNGEERAKGNILERFSAQQFPDLHSELNLSSLELGDSALYFCASSPLGGNTEAFFGQGTRLTVV.

This chain joins TRBV28 and TRBJ1-2; 10 bases are shared with TRBD1. V gave up 8 bases and J gave up 3 bases; unmatched junction bases: 9. From germline, CDR1 is MDHEN and CDR2 SYDVKM. This CDR3 is built from 15 residues. For the CDR3, the DNA is TGTGCCAGCCTTGTACCGGGACAGGGGTACTATGGCTACACCTTC. It codes for CASLVPGQGYYGYTF.

The chain has TRBV9 and TRBJ2-7; TRBD1 matches at 10 bases. Trimming took 3 bases from V and 3 from J; bases not matched to a gene: 9. The CDR3 sequence is 16 residues long. Looked up from germline, CDR1 is SGDLS and CDR2 is YYNGEE. The CDR3 region is CASSAGRGTGVYEQYF. For the CDR3, the DNA is TGTGCCAGCAGCGCGGGTCGCGGGACAGGGGTCTACGAGCAGTACTTC.

The rearrangement joins TRBV7-9 to TRBJ2-7; 7 positions match TRBD2. V trimming: 6 bases; J trimming: 6 bases; junction bases outside the gene matches: 5. The CDR3 is 12 amino acids. The germline CDR1 and CDR2 sequences are SEHNR and FQNEAQ (reference sequence). The DNA for the CDR3 is TGTGCCAGCAGTAGGGAGGGCGGCGAGCAGTACTTC. It is translated as CASSREGGEQYF.

The V call is TRBV27, the J call TRBJ2-1; D is uncertain. CDR3 length: 17 residues. Trimming cost V 6 bases and J 5 bases, with 23 bases left between them. CDR1 is MNHEY and CDR2 is SMNVEV in the germline V gene (reference sequence). DNA of the CDR3: TGTGCCAGCAGCCCGTACTTTGGTGGGATTGGGAACAATGAGCAGTTCTTC. This sequence encodes CASSPYFGGIGNNEQFF.

On this clone itself: At the DNA level, this CDR3 is encoded by other sequences in the same sample as well. This chain joins TRBV7-3 and TRBJ2-2, with D tentatively TRBD2 (5 bases). CDR3 size: 13 residues. Germline CDR1 is SGHTA and CDR2 is FQGTGA. V dropped 4 bases and J dropped 5 bases, with 8 bases sitting between them. The CDR3 region has the DNA TGTGCCAGCAGCTCCCCGGGAACCGGGGAGCTGTTTTTT. It yields the protein CASSSPGTGELFF.

Of note for this clone: The sample carries other DNA sequences with the same CDR3. The gene calls are TRBV7-9 and TRBJ2-3; maybe TRBD1 (5 bases). V gave up 2 bases and J gave up 3 bases, with 12 bases separating them. CDR1 is SEHNR and CDR2 is FQNEAQ in the germline V gene (reference sequence). CDR3 length: 15 amino acids. CDR3 in amino acids: CASSLSRGRTDTQYF. For the CDR3, the DNA is TGTGCCAGCAGCTTATCAAGGGGCCGGACAGATACGCAGTATTTT.

The chain has TRBV5-5 and TRBJ1-5; TRBD1 is a possible D gene (6 bases). With 1 base removed from V and 4 bases from J, the gap between germline ends came to 12 bases. Germline V CDR1 and CDR2: SGHKS, YYEKEE (reference sequence). This CDR3 contains 15 residues. CDR3 coding DNA: TGTGCCAGCAGCTTGACCAGGGGAGGTAATCAGCCCCAGCATTTT. Translation gives CASSLTRGGNQPQHF. Complete variable domain (other parts from reference TRBV5-5 and TRBJ1-5): DAGVTQSPTHLIKTRGQQVTLRCSPISGHKSVSWYQQVLGQGPQFIFQYYEKEERGRGNFPDRFSARQFPNYSSELNVNALLLGDSALYLCASSLTRGGNQPQHFGDGTRLSIL.

This clone occurred once. The CDR3 sequence: CASSPEGPGANVLTF. CDR3 coding DNA: TGTGCCAGCAGCCCCGAGGGCCCTGGGGCCAACGTCCTGACTTTC. This sequence joins TRBV28 and TRBJ2-6; possible D gene TRBD2, 5 bases. The V end lost 6 bases, the J end lost 2 bases, and 11 bases lay between the germline ends. CDR3 size: 15 residues. Germline V gives CDR1 MDHEN, CDR2 SYDVKM.

Notes on this clone: At the DNA level, this CDR3 is encoded by other sequences in the same sample as well. The rearrangement uses TRBV27 and TRBJ2-7, with a tentative D call TRBD2 (5 bases). With 0 bases removed from V and 2 bases from J, the gap between germline ends came to 8 bases. Per the germline V gene, CDR1 is MNHEY and CDR2 is SMNVEV (reference sequence). The CDR3 spans 14 residues. DNA for the CDR3: TGTGCCAGCAGTTTATCCGGGGTCCCCTACGAGCAGTACTTC. This translates into CASSLSGVPYEQYF.

This clone has just a few counts. This chain joins TRBV5-6 and TRBJ1-1, with D unclear. With 0 bases removed from V and 4 bases from J, the gap between germline ends came to 7 bases. CDR3 length: 13 amino acids. The V gene's germline CDR1 is SGHDT and CDR2 YYEEEE. The CDR3, as DNA: TGTGCCAGCAGCTTGGGATACAGCACTGAAGCTTTCTTT. Residues: CASSLGYSTEAFF.

For this clone: This specimen includes other DNA sequences encoding the same CDR3. V gene TRBV4-1 combines with J gene TRBJ1-5; D is unresolved. The V end lost 4 bases, the J end lost 5 bases, and 21 bases lay between the germline ends. Germline CDR1 reads MGHRA; CDR2 reads YSYEKL. The CDR3 runs to 17 residues. In nucleotides, the CDR3 is TGCGCCAGCAGCCTCGATGCCTGGCAAAAGACTTATCAGCCCCAGCATTTT. This translates into CASSLDAWQKTYQPQHF.

This rearrangement joins TRBV27 to TRBJ2-1; no clear D gene. Deletions cut 3 bases from V and 7 bases from J, with 13 bases between. CDR3 length: 14 amino acids. The germline CDR1 and CDR2 sequences are MNHEY and SMNVEV (reference sequence). The CDR3 here is CASSFGGVGNEQFF. Here the CDR3 DNA reads TGTGCCAGCAGTTTCGGTGGAGTTGGTAATGAGCAGTTCTTC.

The chain employs TRBV2 and TRBJ1-4, with D uncertain. This CDR3 is 18 amino acids long. Germline V lookup: CDR1 SNHLY, CDR2 FYNNEI. V lost 0 bases and J 0 bases, leaving 14 bases between the germline ends. DNA of the CDR3: TGTGCCAGCAGTGAAGCGTTTTGGGAGTTCGCAACTAATGAAAAACTGTTTTTT. This translates into CASSEAFWEFATNEKLFF.

The chain uses TRBV6-4 and TRBJ2-3; D is unclear. Between the trimmed V and J ends, which lost 2 bases and 3 bases, there was a span of 9 bases. The CDR3 sequence is 14 residues long. CDR1 is MRHNA, CDR2 SNTAGT, per germline. CDR3 protein: CASSDKAFTDTQYF. The CDR3 nucleotides read TGTGCCAGCAGTGACAAGGCTTTTACAGATACGCAGTATTTT.

The gene calls are TRBV28 and TRBJ1-1; 7 nucleotides agree with TRBD1. Germline CDR1 MDHEN, CDR2 SYDVKM. The CDR3 runs 15 residues. With V trimmed by 7 bases and J by 4 bases, 12 bases remained unmatched. CDR3 amino acids: CASNGPHRGATEAFF. As DNA, the CDR3 is TGTGCCAGCAATGGACCCCACAGGGGCGCCACTGAAGCTTTCTTT.

The CDR3 DNA reads TGTGCCATCAGTGGGGACAGGCAAAACACTGAAGCTTTCTTT. Translating gives CAISGDRQNTEAFF. This chain connects TRBV10-3 to TRBJ1-1; the match to TRBD1 covers 8 bases. The ends lost 4 bases at V and 2 bases at J; junction bases unmatched: 3. This CDR3 has 14 amino acids. Germline CDR1 reads ENHRY; CDR2 reads SYGVKD.

With regard to this clone: Additional DNA sequences in this sample encode the identical CDR3. This chain links TRBV13 with TRBJ2-7; D ambiguous. The CDR3 runs 14 residues. In germline, CDR1 is PRHDT, CDR2 FYEKMQ (reference sequence). V lost 0 bases and J lost 0, with 6 bases in between. CDR3 region: CASSLGRSSYEQYF. As DNA, the CDR3 is TGTGCCAGCAGCTTAGGCAGAAGCTCCTACGAGCAGTACTTC.

Comments on this clone: This sample includes further DNA sequences coding for the same CDR3. This sequence joins TRBV27 and TRBJ2-7, with 8 bases fitting TRBD1. Germline lookup yields CDR1 MNHEY and CDR2 SMNVEV (reference sequence). This CDR3 is built from 16 residues. Unmatched junction bases numbered 7, after V lost 1 base and J lost 2 bases. DNA of the CDR3: TGTGCCAGCAGTTTATTACTCGGACAGGGTCCCTACGAGCAGTACTTC. Translated: CASSLLLGQGPYEQYF.

V and J are TRBV2 and TRBJ2-2; tentatively, D is TRBD1 (6 bases). The V gene lost 3 bases and the J gene lost 0 bases, with 17 bases spanning the gap. Germline V lookup: CDR1 SNHLY, CDR2 FYNNEI. This CDR3 is built from 18 residues. The CDR3 protein is CASSETLQGLTNTGELFF. As DNA, the CDR3 is TGTGCCAGCAGTGAGACGCTGCAGGGGCTTACGAACACCGGGGAGCTGTTTTTT. Complete variable domain (other parts from reference TRBV2 and TRBJ2-2): EPEVTQTPSHQVTQMGQEVILRCVPISNHLYFYWYRQILGQKVEFLVSFYNNEISEKSEIFDDQFSVERPDGSNFTLKIRSTKLEDSAMYFCASSETLQGLTNTGELFFGEGSRLTVL.

This chain uses TRBV15 with TRBJ1-1; TRBD1 aligns across 7 bases. The V gene end was trimmed by 0 bases and the J gene end by 5 bases; junction bases not matched to a gene: 12. The V gene's germline CDR1 is LNHNV and CDR2 YYDKDF (reference sequence). The CDR3 is 17 amino acids. The DNA of the CDR3 is TGTGCCACCAGCAGAGATCTGTTCGAGGGGGGACAGACTGAAGCTTTCTTT. This gives the protein CATSRDLFEGGQTEAFF.

This chain links TRBV6-5 with TRBJ2-1, with D unclear. In germline, CDR1 is MNHEY, CDR2 SVGAGI. The ends were cut back, 4 bases at V and 2 bases at J, with 12 bases in the middle. This CDR3 has 15 residues. The CDR3 protein is CASSSLPIAYNEQFF. CDR3 coding DNA: TGTGCCAGCAGTTCCTTGCCCATCGCCTACAATGAGCAGTTCTTC.